Listed below are T cell receptor beta chains from one sample, sequenced in a study of blood T cell repertoires in COVID-19. The protocol was immunoSEQ multiplex PCR, while the TCRdb copy is restricted to in-frame clones and leaves out a portion. The data hold approximately 200,000 clones, with 80% to 90% observed a single time. Sequenced material: peripheral blood. All receptors derive from a woman aged 80 or older with COVID-19, enrolled during active disease. Both conserved end residues are part of each CDR3. Fields, in order: clone size, D gene, J gene, V gene, CDR3 DNA, CDR3 protein. A D gene is named only where the DNA matches it firmly. A clone size is listed for some rows: how often the clone was seen (once, few, many), or a class if it is expanded.

abundance: -; d_gene: TRBD2; j_gene: TRBJ2-3; v_gene: TRBV9; CDR3nt: TGTGCCAGCAGCGAGCGGGGGGTCGGCACAGATACGCAGTATTTT; CDR3aa: CASSERGVGTDTQYF
abundance: -; d_gene: TRBD1; j_gene: TRBJ2-7; v_gene: TRBV6-4; CDR3nt: TGTGCCACCCTGACAGGGGAAGTTTACGAGCAGTACTTC; CDR3aa: CATLTGEVYEQYF
abundance: -; d_gene: -; j_gene: TRBJ2-3; v_gene: TRBV25-1; CDR3nt: TGTGCCAGCAGTGAAGGTCAGTCAGATACGCAGTATTTT; CDR3aa: CASSEGQSDTQYF
abundance: -; d_gene: -; j_gene: TRBJ1-2; v_gene: TRBV6-4; CDR3nt: TGTGCCAGCAGCCGCGGTCCTTCTGAGGCCTACACCTTC; CDR3aa: CASSRGPSEAYTF
abundance: -; d_gene: TRBD2; j_gene: TRBJ2-1; v_gene: TRBV7-2; CDR3nt: TGTGCCAGCAGCTTAGGGGCCCGGGGACTAGCCGGTGAGCAGTTCTTC; CDR3aa: CASSLGARGLAGEQFF
abundance: -; d_gene: -; j_gene: TRBJ1-2; v_gene: TRBV5-6; CDR3nt: TGTGCCAGCAGCTATGGGGCCCTAGATGGCTACACCTTC; CDR3aa: CASSYGALDGYTF
abundance: -; d_gene: -; j_gene: TRBJ1-1; v_gene: TRBV6-6; CDR3nt: TGTGCCAGCAGCCCAGACAGAGAAGCTTTCTTT; CDR3aa: CASSPDREAFF
abundance: few; d_gene: TRBD1; j_gene: TRBJ2-1; v_gene: TRBV5-4; CDR3nt: TGTGCCAGCACCTCCGGGACAGGGGCATACAATGAGCAGTTCTTC; CDR3aa: CASTSGTGAYNEQFF
abundance: once; d_gene: TRBD2; j_gene: TRBJ2-3; v_gene: TRBV9; CDR3nt: TGTGCCAGCAGCCCCCTGTCGGGGGGGGGTGATACGCAGTATTTT; CDR3aa: CASSPLSGGGDTQYF
abundance: -; d_gene: -; j_gene: TRBJ2-7; v_gene: TRBV6-1; CDR3nt: TGTGCCAGCAGTGATGCTAGCGAAGACGAGCAGTACTTC; CDR3aa: CASSDASEDEQYF
abundance: -; d_gene: -; j_gene: TRBJ2-5; v_gene: TRBV7-3; CDR3nt: TGTGCCAGCAGCTTATCAGGGGAGACCCAGTACTTC; CDR3aa: CASSLSGETQYF
abundance: few; d_gene: -; j_gene: TRBJ1-2; v_gene: TRBV19; CDR3nt: TGTGCCAGTAGACCAGGCCCCGGGGGGGGCTACACCTTC; CDR3aa: CASRPGPGGGYTF
abundance: -; d_gene: TRBD1; j_gene: TRBJ1-2; v_gene: TRBV7-9; CDR3nt: TGTGCCAGCAGCTTCGGTATGATGGGACAGGGGGCGCGTGGCTACACCTTC; CDR3aa: CASSFGMMGQGARGYTF
abundance: -; d_gene: TRBD1; j_gene: TRBJ2-2; v_gene: TRBV2; CDR3nt: TGTGCCAGCAGTTTTCAGGGGGCAGGGAACACCGGGGAGCTGTTTTTT; CDR3aa: CASSFQGAGNTGELFF
abundance: -; d_gene: TRBD2; j_gene: TRBJ2-5; v_gene: TRBV9; CDR3nt: TGTGCCAGCAGCGATGGGGGGAGGGCGGAGGAGACCCAGTACTTC; CDR3aa: CASSDGGRAEETQYF
abundance: -; d_gene: TRBD2; j_gene: TRBJ2-3; v_gene: TRBV28; CDR3nt: TGTGCCAGCAGCGCCGGGACTAGCGGGGGCACAGATACGCAGTATTTT; CDR3aa: CASSAGTSGGTDTQYF
abundance: -; d_gene: -; j_gene: TRBJ1-5; v_gene: TRBV6-5; CDR3nt: TGTGCCAGCTCCAGGTTGGATAGCAATCAGCCCCAGCATTTT; CDR3aa: CASSRLDSNQPQHF
abundance: -; d_gene: -; j_gene: TRBJ1-3; v_gene: TRBV7-9; CDR3nt: TGTGCCAGCAGCTACCCCGCGGCAGGGGCTGGAAACACCATATATTTT; CDR3aa: CASSYPAAGAGNTIYF
abundance: -; d_gene: -; j_gene: TRBJ1-2; v_gene: TRBV6-6; CDR3nt: TGTGCCAGCAGTTCCAGGGGTGGCTACACCTTC; CDR3aa: CASSSRGGYTF
abundance: -; d_gene: -; j_gene: TRBJ1-5; v_gene: TRBV4-3; CDR3nt: TGCGCCAGCAGCCAAGAATTGGCCAGCAATCAGCCCCAGCATTTT; CDR3aa: CASSQELASNQPQHF
abundance: once; d_gene: -; j_gene: TRBJ1-1; v_gene: TRBV12-3/TRBV12-4; CDR3nt: TGTGCCAGCACCAGACAGGTGAACACTGAAGCTTTCTTT; CDR3aa: CASTRQVNTEAFF
abundance: -; d_gene: TRBD1; j_gene: TRBJ2-7; v_gene: TRBV4-2; CDR3nt: TGTGCCAGCAGCCAAGACTCGGACAGGGGAAACTCCTACGAGCAGTACTTC; CDR3aa: CASSQDSDRGNSYEQYF
abundance: -; d_gene: TRBD1; j_gene: TRBJ1-3; v_gene: TRBV28; CDR3nt: TGTGCCAGCAGTCGGCTTGGGACAGTAGGTGGAAACACCATATATTTT; CDR3aa: CASSRLGTVGGNTIYF
abundance: -; d_gene: -; j_gene: TRBJ1-1; v_gene: TRBV3-1/TRBV3-2; CDR3nt: TGTGCCAGCAGCCAATACCAGGGCACTGAAGCTTTCTTT; CDR3aa: CASSQYQGTEAFF
abundance: -; d_gene: -; j_gene: TRBJ2-5; v_gene: TRBV7-9; CDR3nt: TGTGCCACCTCCGGGATCGTCAAAGAGACCCAGTACTTC; CDR3aa: CATSGIVKETQYF
abundance: -; d_gene: -; j_gene: TRBJ2-5; v_gene: TRBV18; CDR3nt: TGTGCCAGCTCACCACCAGTTAGCCAGGGGCAAGAGACCCAGTACTTC; CDR3aa: CASSPPVSQGQETQYF
abundance: -; d_gene: -; j_gene: TRBJ1-1; v_gene: TRBV5-1; CDR3nt: TGCGCCAGCAGCGTAATAGGGGGGGATACTGAAGCTTTCTTT; CDR3aa: CASSVIGGDTEAFF
abundance: -; d_gene: -; j_gene: TRBJ1-3; v_gene: TRBV5-1; CDR3nt: TGCGCCAGCACCCTATCTTACCAATCTGGAAACACCATATATTTT; CDR3aa: CASTLSYQSGNTIYF
abundance: -; d_gene: -; j_gene: TRBJ1-4; v_gene: TRBV7-8; CDR3nt: TGTGCCAGCAGCTTTGGGAGGGATGAAAAACTGTTTTTT; CDR3aa: CASSFGRDEKLFF
abundance: -; d_gene: -; j_gene: TRBJ2-7; v_gene: TRBV28; CDR3nt: TGTGCCAGCAGTTTATTACAGGCCGGGCAGTACTTC; CDR3aa: CASSLLQAGQYF
abundance: few; d_gene: TRBD2; j_gene: TRBJ2-7; v_gene: TRBV6-2/TRBV6-3; CDR3nt: TGTGCCAGCAGTTACTCGGGACGGGGGGTGCGTTACGAGCAGTACTTC; CDR3aa: CASSYSGRGVRYEQYF
abundance: -; d_gene: -; j_gene: TRBJ1-5; v_gene: TRBV18; CDR3nt: TGTGCCAGCTCACGGGGGACTGATCAGCCCCAGCATTTT; CDR3aa: CASSRGTDQPQHF
abundance: -; d_gene: -; j_gene: TRBJ1-4; v_gene: TRBV7-9; CDR3nt: TGTGCCAGCAGCTTAGTAGCTGGTGAAAAACTGTTTTTT; CDR3aa: CASSLVAGEKLFF
abundance: few; d_gene: TRBD1; j_gene: TRBJ1-1; v_gene: TRBV7-2; CDR3nt: TGTGCCAGCAGCTTAGGGACAGGTCGGAACACTGAAGCTTTCTTT; CDR3aa: CASSLGTGRNTEAFF
abundance: few; d_gene: TRBD2; j_gene: TRBJ2-5; v_gene: TRBV11-3; CDR3nt: TGTGCCAGCAGCCCAGCGGGGGGCGGGGAGACCCAGTACTTC; CDR3aa: CASSPAGGGETQYF
abundance: -; d_gene: TRBD1; j_gene: TRBJ2-3; v_gene: TRBV11-3; CDR3nt: TGTGCCAGCGCCCAAGGGGACAGGCAGTATTTT; CDR3aa: CASAQGDRQYF
abundance: -; d_gene: TRBD1; j_gene: TRBJ1-5; v_gene: TRBV28; CDR3nt: TGTGCCAGCAAGGACAGGCTCTCGAATCAGCCCCAGCATTTT; CDR3aa: CASKDRLSNQPQHF
abundance: -; d_gene: -; j_gene: TRBJ1-2; v_gene: TRBV3-1/TRBV3-2; CDR3nt: TGTGCCAGCAGCTCCTGGACGGGAAACTATGGCTACACCTTC; CDR3aa: CASSSWTGNYGYTF
abundance: -; d_gene: TRBD1; j_gene: TRBJ2-1; v_gene: TRBV19; CDR3nt: TGTGCCAGTCGAGACGGGACAGGCCCCTACAATGAGCAGTTCTTC; CDR3aa: CASRDGTGPYNEQFF
abundance: -; d_gene: -; j_gene: TRBJ2-6; v_gene: TRBV3-1/TRBV3-2; CDR3nt: TGTGCCAGCAGCCCGTCTGGGGCCAACGTCCTGACTTTC; CDR3aa: CASSPSGANVLTF